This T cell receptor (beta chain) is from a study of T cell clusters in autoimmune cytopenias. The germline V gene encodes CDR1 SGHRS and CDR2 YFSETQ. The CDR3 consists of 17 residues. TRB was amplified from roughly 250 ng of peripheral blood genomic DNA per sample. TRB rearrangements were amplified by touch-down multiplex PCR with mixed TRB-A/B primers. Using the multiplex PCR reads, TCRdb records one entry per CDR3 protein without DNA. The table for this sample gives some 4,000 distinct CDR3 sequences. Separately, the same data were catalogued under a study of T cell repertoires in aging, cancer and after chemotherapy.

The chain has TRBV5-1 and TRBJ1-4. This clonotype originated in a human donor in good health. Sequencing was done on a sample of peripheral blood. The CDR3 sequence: CASSPYDRALSGEKLFF.